What follows are 5 T cell receptor beta chains derived from one specimen sequenced in a study of cytomegalovirus exposure and HLA in healthy donors. Amplification used 60 Vbeta primers and 13 Jbeta primers. Produced via immunoSEQ multiplex PCR; TCRdb's table is partial and in-frame only. This sample's table reports fewer than 85,000 clones. The material sequenced was PBMCs. These receptors were collected from a man aged 30 to 39 in good health and CMV-seronegative.

The genes are TRBV10-3 and TRBJ1-6, with D possibly being TRBD1 (5 bases). The CDR3 spans 15 residues. Germline CDR1 and CDR2: ENHRY and SYGVKD. V lost 0 bases and J lost 9, with 12 bases in between. The CDR3, as DNA: TGTGCCATCAGTGAGTCCTGGGGCGGGAGTTCACCCCTCCACTTT. Protein product: CAISESWGGSSPLHF.

The chain is built from TRBV7-7 and TRBJ2-5, with TRBD2 identical over 8 bases. This CDR3 is 15 amino acids long. Germline CDR1 is SSHAT and CDR2 is FNYEAQ (reference sequence). Losses at the gene ends were 3 bases for V and 5 bases for J; bases not matched to a gene: 8. As DNA, the CDR3 is TGTGCCAGCAGCTTCTTTAGCGGGGAGACGGAGACCCAGTACTTC. Its translation is CASSFFSGETETQYF.

This chain links TRBV2 with TRBJ1-2; possibly TRBD1 for D (6 bases). The germline V gene encodes CDR1 SNHLY and CDR2 FYNNEI. This CDR3 region has 13 residues. Trimming pared 8 bases from V and 7 bases from J, leaving 17 bases between. The CDR3 is CASSAGRGFGYTF. The DNA of the CDR3 is TGTGCCAGCTCGGCAGGGAGGGGGTTTGGCTACACCTTC.

The V call is TRBV9, the J call TRBJ1-6, with a possible D match to TRBD1 (5 bases). CDR3 length: 14 amino acids. V was pared by 0 bases and J by 9 bases, with 10 bases between. Germline assignment: CDR1 SGDLS and CDR2 YYNGEE. The CDR3 DNA follows: TGTGCCAGCAGCGTAGGGGGCCCCGGTTCACCCCTCCACTTT. Translated: CASSVGGPGSPLHF. Combining the CDR3 with reference TRBV9 and TRBJ1-6 gives the whole variable domain DSGVTQTPKHLITATGQRVTLRCSPRSGDLSVYWYQQSLDQGLQFLIQYYNGEERAKGNILERFSAQQFPDLHSELNLSSLELGDSALYFCASSVGGPGSPLHFGNGTRLTVT.

This chain connects TRBV11-2 to TRBJ1-4; 7 bases match TRBD1. The V and J ends lost 5 bases and 16 bases, in that order; junction bases with no gene match: 13. The CDR3 contains 13 residues. Germline loops: CDR1 SGHAT, CDR2 FQNNGV. The CDR3 DNA sequence: TGTGCCAGCAGCCCTTCAACGGGGACAGTCCCGTTTTTT. Encoded protein: CASSPSTGTVPFF. The variable domain in full, completed from reference TRBV11-2 and TRBJ1-4, reads EAGVAQSPRYKIIEKRQSVAFWCNPISGHATLYWYQQILGQGPKLLIQFQNNGVVDDSQLPKDRFSAERLKGVDSTLKIQPAKLEDSAVYLCASSPSTGTVPFFGSGTQLSVL.